A selection of T cell receptor beta chains follows, all from one sample in a study of blood T cell repertoires in COVID-19. Produced via immunoSEQ multiplex PCR; TCRdb's table is partial and in-frame only. Here the sample spans 150,000 to 200,000 clones, approximately 85% being singletons. Sequencing was performed on peripheral blood. Source of these receptors: a man aged 40-55 years who had recovered from COVID-19. CDR3s include the opening cysteine and the closing phenylalanine or tryptophan. Each record gives: V gene, clone size, D gene, J gene, CDR3 DNA, CDR3 protein. D genes are given only for firm matches. Clone size is stated in some rows and not others, as once, few, many or a class when expanded.

V: TRBV28; size: -; D: -; J: TRBJ2-7; DNA: TGTGCCAGCAGTTTAAGTCAGGGTCGGAACGAGCAGTACTTC; CDR3: CASSLSQGRNEQYF
V: TRBV10-3; size: once; D: -; J: TRBJ2-7; DNA: TGTGCCATCAGTGAGGTAGGACAAGCCTACGAGCAGTACTTC; CDR3: CAISEVGQAYEQYF
V: TRBV6-6; size: once; D: TRBD2; J: TRBJ2-3; DNA: TGTGCCAGCAGTGGCGGGAGTTCTAATACGCAGTATTTT; CDR3: CASSGGSSNTQYF
V: TRBV5-6; size: -; D: -; J: TRBJ2-2; DNA: TGTGCCAGCGGGGGCAGGGAGAACACCGGGGAGCTGTTTTTT; CDR3: CASGGRENTGELFF
V: TRBV6-2/TRBV6-3; size: -; D: TRBD2; J: TRBJ2-7; DNA: TGTGCCAGCAGTCCCCAGCGATTAGCGGGATTGTACTTC; CDR3: CASSPQRLAGLYF
V: TRBV18; size: once; D: -; J: TRBJ1-5; DNA: TGTGCCAGCTCGCCGGGTCCCTATCAGCCCCAGCATTTT; CDR3: CASSPGPYQPQHF
V: TRBV5-1; size: -; D: TRBD2; J: TRBJ2-3; DNA: TGCGCCAGCAGCGCACCGGGACTAGCGACAGATACGCAGTATTTT; CDR3: CASSAPGLATDTQYF
V: TRBV2; size: -; D: -; J: TRBJ1-2; DNA: TGTGCCAGCAGTGAAGGAGAGCTCCCCTATGGCTACACCTTC; CDR3: CASSEGELPYGYTF
V: TRBV7-9; size: -; D: TRBD1; J: TRBJ1-1; DNA: TGTGCCAGCTCCCCGGACAGGGTGAACACTGAAGCTTTCTTT; CDR3: CASSPDRVNTEAFF
V: TRBV18; size: -; D: -; J: TRBJ1-2; DNA: TGTGCCAGCTCACCACCGGGGCTTGGGGTCTATGGCTACACCTTC; CDR3: CASSPPGLGVYGYTF
V: TRBV6-2/TRBV6-3; size: -; D: TRBD2; J: TRBJ2-5; DNA: TGTGCCAGCAGTTACGAAGATGGCGGGGGTTATCAAGAGACCCAGTACTTC; CDR3: CASSYEDGGGYQETQYF
V: TRBV5-1; size: -; D: TRBD1; J: TRBJ1-4; DNA: TGCGCCAGCTCTGAGGGGGCAGGGACTAATGAAAAACTGTTTTTT; CDR3: CASSEGAGTNEKLFF
V: TRBV7-8; size: -; D: -; J: TRBJ2-1; DNA: TGTGCCAGCAGCTTTGGGAGAAACAATGAGCAGTTCTTC; CDR3: CASSFGRNNEQFF
V: TRBV11-3; size: -; D: -; J: TRBJ2-5; DNA: TGTGCCAGCAGCTACGGGTTCCAAGAGACCCAGTACTTC; CDR3: CASSYGFQETQYF
V: TRBV7-2; size: -; D: -; J: TRBJ1-2; DNA: TGTGCCAGCAGCTTCGACAGAGTAGCCTATGGCTACACCTTC; CDR3: CASSFDRVAYGYTF
V: TRBV11-2; size: -; D: -; J: TRBJ1-6; DNA: TGTGCCAGCAGCTTAGTCGTTACGAGGAATTCACCCCTCCACTTT; CDR3: CASSLVVTRNSPLHF
V: TRBV9; size: -; D: TRBD2; J: TRBJ2-1; DNA: TGTGCCAGCAGCGTAGCGGCTAGCGGGAGGAGGGTCAATGAGCAGTTCTTC; CDR3: CASSVAASGRRVNEQFF
V: TRBV19; size: -; D: -; J: TRBJ1-5; DNA: TGTGCCAGTAGTAAGACATACCATCAGCCCCAGCATTTT; CDR3: CASSKTYHQPQHF
V: TRBV27; size: once; D: -; J: TRBJ2-7; DNA: TGTGCCAGCAGTTGGGCAGCTAACTCCTACGAGCAGTACTTC; CDR3: CASSWAANSYEQYF
V: TRBV19; size: once; D: -; J: TRBJ2-1; DNA: TGTGCCAGTAGTAGTAACAATGAGCAGTTCTTC; CDR3: CASSSNNEQFF
V: TRBV11-3; size: -; D: -; J: TRBJ2-1; DNA: TGTGCCAGCAGGGCGGGATACAATGAGCAGTTCTTC; CDR3: CASRAGYNEQFF
V: TRBV4-3; size: -; D: -; J: TRBJ2-1; DNA: TGCGCCAGCAGCCAAGAGGTAATAGCCCAGACCTCCTACAATGAGCAGTTCTTC; CDR3: CASSQEVIAQTSYNEQFF
V: TRBV6-2/TRBV6-3; size: -; D: -; J: TRBJ2-7; DNA: TGTGCCAGCAGCGGACTGAGCTACGAGCAGTACTTC; CDR3: CASSGLSYEQYF
V: TRBV15; size: -; D: -; J: TRBJ1-4; DNA: TGTGCCACCAGCAGAGATGGGGCATTAAGGAATGAAAAACTGTTTTTT; CDR3: CATSRDGALRNEKLFF
V: TRBV19; size: -; D: TRBD2; J: TRBJ2-4; DNA: TGTGCCAGTAGCTCCGGACTAGCGGGCCGCGCGGCCAAAAACATTCAGTACTTC; CDR3: CASSSGLAGRAAKNIQYF
V: TRBV13; size: once; D: -; J: TRBJ2-5; DNA: TGTGCCAGCAGGACGAAGGGACATATTGGCGAGACCCAGTACTTC; CDR3: CASRTKGHIGETQYF
V: TRBV7-2; size: -; D: TRBD2; J: TRBJ2-5; DNA: TGTGCCAGCAGCTTAGCCCTCCTAGCGGGGGTGGAGACCCAGTACTTC; CDR3: CASSLALLAGVETQYF
V: TRBV30; size: -; D: -; J: TRBJ1-1; DNA: TGTGCCTGGAGCCTCTTCAAGAGGACTGAAGCTTTCTTT; CDR3: CAWSLFKRTEAFF
V: TRBV7-2; size: -; D: TRBD2; J: TRBJ2-7; DNA: TGTGCCAGCAGCTTGAGGACTAGCGGGCATGAGCAGTACTTC; CDR3: CASSLRTSGHEQYF
V: TRBV11-1; size: -; D: TRBD1; J: TRBJ1-2; DNA: TGTGCCAGCAGCCGACAGGGAGCAGGAGGCTACACCTTC; CDR3: CASSRQGAGGYTF
V: TRBV5-6; size: -; D: -; J: TRBJ2-7; DNA: TGTGCCAGCAGCTTCCAAGACCTAGTTTACGAGCAGTACTTC; CDR3: CASSFQDLVYEQYF
V: TRBV7-2; size: -; D: -; J: TRBJ1-1; DNA: TGTGCCAGCAGCTCGTCCCTTAGGGGCGGCACTGAAGCTTTCTTT; CDR3: CASSSSLRGGTEAFF
V: TRBV11-3; size: many; D: TRBD1; J: TRBJ2-1; DNA: TGTGCCAGCAGCTTTCTTACAACAGGGGGCTATGATGAGCAGTTCTTC; CDR3: CASSFLTTGGYDEQFF
V: TRBV18; size: -; D: -; J: TRBJ1-1; DNA: TGTGCCAGCTCACCAGGCAGGGCTGTCACTGAAGCTTTCTTT; CDR3: CASSPGRAVTEAFF
V: TRBV30; size: -; D: -; J: TRBJ1-5; DNA: TGTGCCTGGAGTGTACAGGGTGGGAATCAGCCCCAGCATTTT; CDR3: CAWSVQGGNQPQHF
V: TRBV19; size: -; D: TRBD1; J: TRBJ2-7; DNA: TGTGCCAGTAGTGAAATGGACAGGTCGTACAACGAGCAGTACTTC; CDR3: CASSEMDRSYNEQYF
V: TRBV14; size: -; D: -; J: TRBJ2-7; DNA: TGTGCCAGCAGCGACTACTACGAGCAGTACTTC; CDR3: CASSDYYEQYF
V: TRBV27; size: -; D: TRBD1; J: TRBJ1-6; DNA: TGTGCCAGCAGTTTCAGGGACAGGCACTCACCCCTCCACTTT; CDR3: CASSFRDRHSPLHF
V: TRBV4-2; size: -; D: TRBD1; J: TRBJ1-5; DNA: TGTGCCAGCAGCCAGGCCGGACAGGAGCATCAGCCCCAGCATTTT; CDR3: CASSQAGQEHQPQHF
V: TRBV24-1; size: -; D: TRBD1; J: TRBJ1-1; DNA: TGTGCCACCAGTGATTTGGGGCTAGGACAGGGGGCACCGAACATTGAAGCTTTCTTT; CDR3: CATSDLGLGQGAPNIEAFF
V: TRBV4-1; size: -; D: -; J: TRBJ2-6; DNA: TGCGCCAGCAGCCCGGTCGGGGCCAACGTCCTGACTTTC; CDR3: CASSPVGANVLTF
V: TRBV28; size: -; D: TRBD1; J: TRBJ1-3; DNA: TGTGCCAGCAGAACAGGGGGATTGTCTGGAAACACCATATATTTT; CDR3: CASRTGGLSGNTIYF
V: TRBV4-3; size: once; D: TRBD2; J: TRBJ2-7; DNA: TGCGCCAGCAGCCCACTCGGGCGGGAGGGGTCCTACGAGCAGTACTTC; CDR3: CASSPLGREGSYEQYF
V: TRBV4-2; size: -; D: -; J: TRBJ1-6; DNA: TGTGCCAGCAGCCGAGACCTTCTCGACTCGGTTTCACCCCTCCACTTT; CDR3: CASSRDLLDSVSPLHF